The sequence of this T cell receptor (beta chain) was determined in a study of OX40 agonist ivuxolimab in advanced cancers. This clone was seen a handful of times. Its antigen is unknown. V was clipped by 4 bases and J by 6 bases; unmatched bases: 13. Germline CDR1 is SGHRS and CDR2 is YFSETQ. The length of the CDR3 is 17 residues. Whole-study findings and limits: Researchers report that CD8+ T cells had, on average, more expanded clones than CD4+.

Sequenced by immunoSEQ multiplex PCR; TCRdb stores in-frame clones only, minus some. The sample holds 60,000 or so clones, roughly 84% seen once. The receptor was derived from an adult with an advanced solid tumor such as melanoma, head and neck, liver or kidney cancer. The specimen was CD4+ or CD8+ T cells sorted from blood, collected in a trial of the OX40 agonist ivuxolimab. The J gene is TRBJ1-6, the V gene TRBV5-1, with 7 bases that match TRBD1. CDR3 loop: CASSKEGGTEINSPLHF. In DNA form, the CDR3 reads TGCGCCAGCAGCAAGGAAGGCGGGACAGAAATTAATTCACCCCTCCACTTT.